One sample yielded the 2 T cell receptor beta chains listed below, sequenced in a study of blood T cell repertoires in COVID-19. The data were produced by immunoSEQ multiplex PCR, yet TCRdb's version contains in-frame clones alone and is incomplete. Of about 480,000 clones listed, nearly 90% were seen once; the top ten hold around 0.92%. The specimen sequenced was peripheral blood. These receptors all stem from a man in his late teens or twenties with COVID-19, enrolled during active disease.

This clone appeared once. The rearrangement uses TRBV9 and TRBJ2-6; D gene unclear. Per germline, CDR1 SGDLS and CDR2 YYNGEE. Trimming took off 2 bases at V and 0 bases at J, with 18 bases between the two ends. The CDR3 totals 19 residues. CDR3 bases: TGTGCCAGCAGCGTCCAGACATCTACCGAAATCTCTGGGGCCAACGTCCTGACTTTC. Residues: CASSVQTSTEISGANVLTF. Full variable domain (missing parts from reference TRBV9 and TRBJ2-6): DSGVTQTPKHLITATGQRVTLRCSPRSGDLSVYWYQQSLDQGLQFLIQYYNGEERAKGNILERFSAQQFPDLHSELNLSSLELGDSALYFCASSVQTSTEISGANVLTFGAGSRLTVL.

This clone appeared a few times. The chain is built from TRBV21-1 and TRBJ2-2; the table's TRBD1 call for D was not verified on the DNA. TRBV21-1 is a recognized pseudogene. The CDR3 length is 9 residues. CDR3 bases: TGTGCCAGCGGGCAACAGCTGTTTTTT. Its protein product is CASGQQLFF.